The 5 T cell receptor beta chains in this list originate from one sample, sequenced in a study of cytomegalovirus exposure and HLA in healthy donors. It was with 60 Vbeta and 13 Jbeta primers that the PCR ran. Assay: immunoSEQ multiplex PCR; the TCRdb copy retains only in-frame clones and omits some. The table lists around 150,000 clones, over 75% of them singletons. Material: PBMCs. These receptors came from a man in his thirties or forties in good health.

V and J are TRBV4-1 and TRBJ2-7; no clear D. CDR1 and CDR2 from the germline V gene are MGHRA and YSYEKL. V gave up 0 bases and J gave up 4 bases, with 13 bases separating them. The CDR3 sequence is 15 residues long. CDR3 sequence reads: CASSQDNREIYEQYF. CDR3 in DNA: TGCGCCAGCAGCCAAGATAACCGAGAAATTTACGAGCAGTACTTC.

J is TRBJ1-1 and V is TRBV18; D perhaps matches TRBD1 (5 bases). This CDR3 is 16 amino acids long. Germline assignment: CDR1 KGHSH and CDR2 LQKENI. Trimming pared 1 base from V and 0 bases from J, leaving 12 bases between. In nucleotides, the CDR3 is TGTGCCAGCTCACCACTCGCAGGGATCATGAACACTGAAGCTTTCTTT. Translation gives CASSPLAGIMNTEAFF.

V and J are TRBV10-1 and TRBJ2-1; 12 nucleotides line up with TRBD2. The CDR3 consists of 16 residues. Germline V lookup: CDR1 WNHNN, CDR2 SYGVQD (reference sequence). V lost 4 bases and J lost 5; bases outside the gene matches: 6. The CDR3 sequence is CASSGGLAGKDNEQFF. Written as DNA, the CDR3 is TGCGCCAGCAGTGGAGGACTAGCGGGAAAGGACAATGAGCAGTTCTTC.

The CDR3 sequence: CASSLWTGTYEQYF. The DNA for the CDR3 is TGTGCCAGTAGTCTGTGGACAGGGACCTACGAGCAGTACTTC. The chain carries TRBV19 and TRBJ2-7; 8 bases map to TRBD1. V lost 5 bases, J lost 2 bases, and 5 bases stayed unmatched. This CDR3 region has 14 residues. CDR1 and CDR2 (germline): LNHDA, SQIVND (reference sequence).

The V and J genes are TRBV6-6 and TRBJ2-5; 8 bases fit TRBD2. Germline trimming cut 4 bases from V and 5 bases from J; bases unmatched to any gene: 6. Germline V gene sequence: CDR1 MNHNY, CDR2 SVGAGI (reference sequence). The CDR3 extends over 14 amino acids. The CDR3 nucleotides are TGTGCCAGCAGTTTCCTAGCGGGCCGGGAGACCCAGTACTTC. It codes for CASSFLAGRETQYF.